Listed here are 28 T cell receptor beta chains from one sample, sequenced in a study of T cell responses to AZD1222 COVID-19 vaccine. The data were produced by immunoSEQ multiplex PCR, yet TCRdb's version contains in-frame clones alone and is incomplete. The sample has 45,000 to 60,000 clones, over 60% seen once; the top ten hold under 7.5%. The specimen was peripheral blood, collected on day 0 of AZD1222 vaccination. The receptor set was obtained from an adult in good health.

This sequence joins TRBV28 and TRBJ1-1; perhaps TRBD1 as D (5 bases). The CDR3 is 15 amino acids. Germline V CDR1 and CDR2: MDHEN, SYDVKM. Trimming removed 2 bases at V and 11 bases at J, with 21 bases between. The CDR3 loop is CASSLQHSGGMGAFF. The DNA for the CDR3 is TGTGCCAGCAGTTTACAACACAGTGGGGGGATGGGTGCTTTCTTT.

This clone appeared a single time. V usage is TRBV5-6 and J usage is TRBJ1-1; D is undetermined. From germline, CDR1 is SGHDT and CDR2 YYEEEE. V was trimmed by 8 bases and J by 8 bases, leaving 16 bases between them. CDR3 length equals 12 residues. The DNA for the CDR3 is TGTGCCAGGACCAACCGGAGGGTCGAAGCTTTCTTT. Its protein is CARTNRRVEAFF.

Only a few counts were recorded for this clone. This chain links TRBV14 with TRBJ2-7; no reliable D call. Trimming took off 4 bases at V and 0 bases at J, with 16 bases between the two ends. Germline CDR1 and CDR2: SGHDN and FVKESK. The CDR3 runs to 16 residues. The CDR3 loop is CASSRPRTFCSYEQYV. For the CDR3, the DNA is TGTGCCAGCAGCCGTCCCAGGACGTTCTGCTCCTACGAGCAGTACGTC.

The J gene is TRBJ2-2, the V gene TRBV2; 8 bases map to TRBD2. The V segment lost 3 bases and the J segment 3 bases; nucleotides outside the gene matches: 9. Germline V gives CDR1 SNHLY, CDR2 FYNNEI. This CDR3 region has 17 residues. The CDR3 region is CASSDERGRADTGELFF. The DNA for the CDR3 is TGTGCCAGCAGTGACGAGCGGGGGAGGGCGGACACCGGGGAGCTGTTTTTT.

The chain couples TRBV5-1 to TRBJ2-1, with 7 positions matching TRBD2. Unmatched junction bases numbered 11, after V lost 4 bases and J lost 4 bases. This CDR3 spans 16 amino acids. CDR1 and CDR2 from the germline V gene are SGHRS and YFSETQ. CDR3 region: CASSGAGTNSYNEQFF. In nucleotides, the CDR3 is TGCGCCAGCAGCGGGGCCGGGACTAACTCATACAATGAGCAGTTCTTC. Full variable domain (outside the CDR3, taken from reference TRBV5-1 and TRBJ2-1): KAGVTQTPRYLIKTRGQQVTLSCSPISGHRSVSWYQQTPGQGLQFLFEYFSETQRNKGNFPGRFSGRQFSNSRSEMNVSTLELGDSALYLCASSGAGTNSYNEQFFGPGTRLTVL.

Concerning this clone: Other nucleotide sequences in the sample specify the same CDR3. Here the CDR3 DNA reads TGTGCCAGCAGTGAGAACTCTGGAAACACCATATATTTT. Residues: CASSENSGNTIYF. The chain carries TRBV6-1 and TRBJ1-3; D not resolved. Trimming shortened V by 3 bases and J by 0 bases, and 3 bases separated the two germline ends. CDR1 is MNHNS, CDR2 SASEGT, per germline. The CDR3 length is 13 residues.

V and J are TRBV5-4 and TRBJ1-1; D gene unclear. Trimming took off 4 bases at V and 0 bases at J, with 13 bases between the two ends. Germline values: CDR1 SGHNT, CDR2 YYREEE (reference sequence). The CDR3 extends over 15 amino acids. In DNA form, the CDR3 reads TGTGCCAGCAGCCCAAAACAGCGAATGAACACTGAAGCTTTCTTT. Its protein is CASSPKQRMNTEAFF.

The chain has TRBV7-9 and TRBJ1-1, with 9 bases aligning to TRBD1. Germline V gene data show CDR1 as SEHNR and CDR2 as FQNEAQ (reference sequence). CDR3 length equals 13 residues. Losses at the gene ends were 5 bases for V and 11 bases for J; bases not matched to a gene: 9. CDR3 coding DNA: TGTGCCAGCAGCGCGGGACAGGGTAACAGGGCTTTCTTT. As protein: CASSAGQGNRAFF.

J is TRBJ2-1 and V is TRBV13; TRBD2 matches at 11 bases. CDR1 is PRHDT and CDR2 is FYEKMQ in the germline V gene (reference sequence). V was pared by 5 bases and J by 7 bases, with 7 bases of the junction left unmatched. This CDR3 is 15 amino acids long. CDR3 loop: CASSPGLADWNEQFF. The CDR3 nucleotides read TGTGCCAGCAGCCCGGGACTAGCGGACTGGAATGAGCAGTTCTTC.

The gene calls are TRBV9 and TRBJ2-1; TRBD2 aligns across 7 bases. J lost 2 bases, V lost 0 bases, and 5 bases had no gene match. CDR1 SGDLS and CDR2 YYNGEE come from the germline V gene. The CDR3 loop spans 16 amino acids. CDR3 sequence: CASSVVGGGAYNEQFF. For the CDR3, the DNA is TGTGCCAGCAGCGTAGTCGGGGGAGGGGCCTACAATGAGCAGTTCTTC.

V is TRBV5-4 and J is TRBJ1-2; D is undetermined. CDR3 length: 16 amino acids. CDR1 is SGHNT, CDR2 YYREEE, per germline (reference sequence). V gave up 7 bases and J gave up 8 bases, with 27 bases separating them. The CDR3 nucleotides are TGTGCCAGCTCAACCGTACCGACTGCCCCATCTGGAGGCTACACCTTC. It translates to CASSTVPTAPSGGYTF.

The V gene is TRBV14, the J gene TRBJ2-7; TRBD1 might be the D (5 bases). Germline V gene sequence: CDR1 SGHDN, CDR2 FVKESK. Trimming left V 4 bases short and J 6 bases short, with 16 bases between. This CDR3 comprises 14 residues. The CDR3 spells CASSRFQGTVEQYF. CDR3 bases: TGTGCCAGCAGCCGGTTCCAGGGTACGGTCGAGCAGTACTTC.

This clone has only one observation. V usage is TRBV28 and J usage is TRBJ1-2; the match to TRBD1 covers 11 bases. Germline V gene lookup returns CDR1 MDHEN and CDR2 SYDVKM. The CDR3 spans 15 residues. Trimming removed 7 bases from V and 3 bases from J; junction bases left unmatched: 7. DNA of the CDR3: TGTGCCAGCATATCGGGACAGGGGGGTTACTATGGCTACACCTTC. This encodes CASISGQGGYYGYTF.

The chain links TRBV7-9 to TRBJ2-4; tentative D call: TRBD1 (6 bases). Germline CDR1 reads SEHNR; CDR2 reads FQNEAQ (reference sequence). The CDR3 is made up of 15 amino acids. V lost 3 bases to trimming and J lost 1 base, with 10 bases between them. CDR3 nucleotides: TGTGCCAGCAGCTTTACAGGGACGGCCAAAAACATTCAGTACTTC. It translates to CASSFTGTAKNIQYF.

V and J are TRBV3-1 (or the pseudogene TRBV3-2) and TRBJ1-2; 8 bases align to TRBD1. The V gene's germline CDR1 is LGHDT and CDR2 YNNKEL (reference sequence). The CDR3 extends over 15 amino acids. J gave up 4 bases and V 4 bases, and 8 bases lay outside the gene matches. DNA of the CDR3: TGTGCCAGCAGCCGAGTCAGGGGGCAGAGCTATGGCTACACCTTC. This sequence encodes CASSRVRGQSYGYTF.

The chain uses TRBV3-1 (or the pseudogene TRBV3-2) and TRBJ1-3; D not resolved. This CDR3 region has 15 residues. Trimming pared 11 bases from V and 0 bases from J, leaving 17 bases between. Germline CDR1 LGHDT, CDR2 YNNKEL (reference sequence). CDR3 loop: CASSPAANSGNTIYF. The CDR3 coding sequence is TGTGCCTCGAGCCCGGCAGCAAACTCTGGAAACACCATATATTTT.

This clone was recorded a few times. This chain links TRBV5-4 with TRBJ2-1; TRBD1 aligns across 11 bases. This CDR3 is built from 16 residues. Trimming removed 4 bases from V and 8 bases from J; junction bases left unmatched: 11. Germline CDR1 SGHNT, CDR2 YYREEE (reference sequence). The CDR3 loop reads CASSTPGTGGNDEQFF. The CDR3 DNA reads as TGTGCCAGCAGCACCCCCGGGACAGGGGGTAACGATGAGCAGTTCTTC.

V is TRBV3-1 (or the pseudogene TRBV3-2) and J is TRBJ2-6, with D uncertain. CDR3 length: 15 amino acids. CDR1 is LGHDT, CDR2 YNNKEL, per germline (reference sequence). V was cut by 1 base and J by 2 bases, with 6 bases left in between. CDR3 nucleotide sequence: TGTGCCAGCAGCCAAGGGGTGACTGGGGCCAACGTCCTGACTTTC. Protein sequence: CASSQGVTGANVLTF.

The CDR3 is CASRSGGGDTQYF. The DNA of the CDR3 is TGTGCCAGCAGGTCGGGGGGGGGCGATACGCAGTATTTT. The J gene is TRBJ2-3, the V gene TRBV7-2; 8 bases fit TRBD2. Looked up from germline, CDR1 is SGHTA and CDR2 is FQGNSA. Trimming took 6 bases from V and 6 from J; bases not matched to a gene: 5. The CDR3 is 13 residues long.

The chain is built from TRBV18 and TRBJ2-2; D not certain. The CDR3 is 15 residues long. The ends were cut back, 3 bases at V and 4 bases at J, with 12 bases in the middle. Germline V gene sequence: CDR1 KGHSH, CDR2 LQKENI. In nucleotides, the CDR3 is TGTGCCAGCTCACCGAGTAGATCCTTCACCGGGGAGCTGTTTTTT. This sequence encodes CASSPSRSFTGELFF.

The J gene is TRBJ2-7, the V gene TRBV7-2; TRBD2 matches 9 bases. V lost 4 bases to trimming and J lost 1 base; unmatched junction nucleotides: 5. Per the germline V gene, CDR1 is SGHTA and CDR2 is FQGNSA. CDR3 size: 15 residues. The chain's CDR3 is CASSSGSGRSYEQYF. CDR3 coding DNA: TGTGCCAGCAGCTCAGGAAGCGGGAGGTCCTACGAGCAGTACTTC.

This clone has just a few counts. The chain joins TRBV6-2 or TRBV6-3 to TRBJ2-1, with D possibly TRBD2 on 5 matching bases. CDR3 length: 14 residues. Trimming shortened V by 7 bases and J by 4 bases, and 14 bases separated the two germline ends. Germline assignment: CDR1 MNHEY and CDR2 SVGEGT. CDR3 sequence: CASTYRGNYNEQFF. The CDR3 region has the DNA TGTGCCAGCACTTATCGGGGAAATTACAATGAGCAGTTCTTC.

There are a few counts of this clone. This chain uses TRBV5-6 with TRBJ1-5; D may be TRBD1 (6 bases). Germline V CDR1 and CDR2: SGHDT, YYEEEE. The CDR3 runs 15 residues. Trimming took off 2 bases at V and 2 bases at J, with 11 bases between the two ends. The CDR3 is CASSFGGGGNQPQHF. DNA for the CDR3: TGTGCCAGCAGCTTTGGGGGCGGCGGCAATCAGCCCCAGCATTTT.

The chain has TRBV7-4 and TRBJ2-7; possibly TRBD1 for D (7 bases). This CDR3 comprises 17 residues. Deletions cut 5 bases from V and 6 bases from J, with 26 bases between. Germline V gene data show CDR1 as SGHVT and CDR2 as SQSDAQ. The CDR3 DNA reads as TGTGCCAGCAGCCCTACAGGGGAATCGGGAGCAGGGATCGAGCAGTACGTC. Its protein product is CASSPTGESGAGIEQYV.

V and J are TRBV30 and TRBJ1-6, with no clear D. The CDR3 spans 11 residues. Trimming took 4 bases from V and 9 from J, leaving 7 bases between them. Germline V lookup: CDR1 GTSNPN, CDR2 SVGIG (reference sequence). CDR3 sequence reads: CAWKEGSPLHF. CDR3 nucleotides: TGTGCCTGGAAAGAAGGTTCACCCCTCCACTTT.

This sequence joins TRBV5-1 and TRBJ2-6; 7 bases map to TRBD1. Germline V gene lookup returns CDR1 SGHRS and CDR2 YFSETQ. V shed 0 bases, J shed 0 bases, and the junction held 9 bases outside the gene matches. CDR3 length equals 19 residues. CDR3: CASSLEGLTGYSGANVLTF. CDR3 nucleotides: TGCGCCAGCAGCTTGGAAGGCTTGACAGGGTACTCTGGGGCCAACGTCCTGACTTTC.

The gene calls are TRBV19 and TRBJ2-3, with D unclear. Trimming cost V 5 bases and J 1 base, with 7 bases left between them. Germline V gene data show CDR1 as LNHDA and CDR2 as SQIVND (reference sequence). This CDR3 has 13 amino acids. The CDR3 spells CASSLRGTDTQYF. The CDR3 DNA reads TGTGCCAGTAGTCTCAGAGGCACAGATACGCAGTATTTT.

J is TRBJ1-5 and V is TRBV6-1, with a tentative D call TRBD1 (5 bases). Looked up from germline, CDR1 is MNHNS and CDR2 is SASEGT. This CDR3 is 16 amino acids long. V lost 2 bases and J 2 bases, leaving 13 bases between the germline ends. For the CDR3, the DNA is TGTGCCAGCAGTGAATTGGGGCTTGGGGGCAATCAGCCCCAGCATTTT. It encodes CASSELGLGGNQPQHF.